These T cell receptor beta chains were read from a single sample in a study of CD8+ T cells in alopecia areata. Measured with immunoSEQ multiplex PCR; TCRdb has only the in-frame clones, and not every one. The table records about 110,000 clones, roughly three fifths of them present only once. The specimen comprised CD8+ T cells sorted from blood, sampled at week 24, from a patient treated with tofacitinib. The receptors were gathered from a human donor with alopecia areata. Each CDR3 is given with its conserved first and last residue. The order of the fields is J gene, clone size, D gene, V gene, CDR3 DNA, CDR3 protein. D genes are given only for firm matches. For some rows the clone size is stated as once, few or many, or as a class when expanded; others skip it.

j_call: TRBJ1-2
clone_size: NA
d_call: NA
v_call: TRBV13
cdr3_nt: TGTGCCAGCAGCTTAGGACAGGGAGGAGGCTACACCTTC
cdr3_aa: CASSLGQGGGYTF

j_call: TRBJ1-1
clone_size: NA
d_call: NA
v_call: TRBV25-1
cdr3_nt: TGTGCCAGCAGTCGCGCCCCCCGGGGCACTGAAGCTTTCTTT
cdr3_aa: CASSRAPRGTEAFF

j_call: TRBJ1-1
clone_size: NA
d_call: NA
v_call: TRBV13
cdr3_nt: TGTGCCAGCAGGCACCAGAACACTGAAGCTTTCTTT
cdr3_aa: CASRHQNTEAFF

j_call: TRBJ2-7
clone_size: NA
d_call: NA
v_call: TRBV4-3
cdr3_nt: TGCGCCAGCAGCCAAGGTGGATGGGACGAGCAGTACTTC
cdr3_aa: CASSQGGWDEQYF

j_call: TRBJ2-2
clone_size: NA
d_call: TRBD1
v_call: TRBV7-3
cdr3_nt: TGTGCCAGCAGCTTAAATTACGGTGGAGGACAGGGGGCCACCGGGGAGCTGTTTTTT
cdr3_aa: CASSLNYGGGQGATGELFF

j_call: TRBJ2-7
clone_size: once
d_call: NA
v_call: TRBV7-2
cdr3_nt: TGTGCCAGCAGCTTAGGTGGGCAGGGGCCCTCCTACGAGCAGTACTTC
cdr3_aa: CASSLGGQGPSYEQYF

j_call: TRBJ2-5
clone_size: few
d_call: NA
v_call: TRBV6-5
cdr3_nt: TGTGCCAGCAGTTACTCGGGGGGCTTGAAGACCCAGTACTTC
cdr3_aa: CASSYSGGLKTQYF

j_call: TRBJ2-3
clone_size: medium-sized
d_call: TRBD2
v_call: TRBV6-4
cdr3_nt: TGTGCCAGCAGTGAGCGGGGGGGCAGCACAGATACGCAGTATTTT
cdr3_aa: CASSERGGSTDTQYF

j_call: TRBJ2-6
clone_size: few
d_call: NA
v_call: TRBV7-9
cdr3_nt: TGTGCCAGCAGCTTAATAGGTTCTGGGGCCAACGTCCTGACTTTC
cdr3_aa: CASSLIGSGANVLTF

j_call: TRBJ2-2
clone_size: few
d_call: NA
v_call: TRBV7-9
cdr3_nt: TGTGCCAGCAGCTTAGCCGGGGAGCTGTTTTTT
cdr3_aa: CASSLAGELFF

j_call: TRBJ2-1
clone_size: few
d_call: NA
v_call: TRBV5-6
cdr3_nt: TGTGCCAGCAGCTTGGGTAGAGGTTGGGGAAGCTCCTACAATGAGCAGTTCTTC
cdr3_aa: CASSLGRGWGSSYNEQFF

j_call: TRBJ1-5
clone_size: few
d_call: NA
v_call: TRBV7-8
cdr3_nt: TGTGCCAGCAGCTTAGCCCCGGGGGAACAGCCCCAGCATTTT
cdr3_aa: CASSLAPGEQPQHF

j_call: TRBJ1-2
clone_size: NA
d_call: TRBD1
v_call: TRBV5-4
cdr3_nt: TGTGCCAGCAGCTGGTGGGACAGGGATGGCTACACCTTC
cdr3_aa: CASSWWDRDGYTF

j_call: TRBJ2-7
clone_size: NA
d_call: NA
v_call: TRBV6-1
cdr3_nt: TGTGCCAGCAGCGCCGACAGATTCCTGACCTACGAGCAGTACTTC
cdr3_aa: CASSADRFLTYEQYF

j_call: TRBJ2-7
clone_size: NA
d_call: NA
v_call: TRBV30
cdr3_nt: TGTGCCTGGAGTCCCTGGGGCGGGTACTACGAGCAGTACTTC
cdr3_aa: CAWSPWGGYYEQYF

j_call: TRBJ2-7
clone_size: NA
d_call: NA
v_call: TRBV5-6
cdr3_nt: TGTGCCAGCGGAGTAGGCGGGGGCCACTACGAGCAGTACTTC
cdr3_aa: CASGVGGGHYEQYF

j_call: TRBJ2-7
clone_size: NA
d_call: NA
v_call: TRBV27
cdr3_nt: TGTGCCAGCAGTTTCACACAACAGGTTCCCTACTACGAGCAGTACTTC
cdr3_aa: CASSFTQQVPYYEQYF

j_call: TRBJ1-2
clone_size: NA
d_call: NA
v_call: TRBV29-1
cdr3_nt: TGCAGCGTTGAAGAAGGGAAGGGTTTCAACTATGGCTACACCTTC
cdr3_aa: CSVEEGKGFNYGYTF

j_call: TRBJ1-1
clone_size: NA
d_call: NA
v_call: TRBV10-3
cdr3_nt: TGTGCCATCAGTGAGTGGCAAGCGGACACTGAAGCTTTCTTT
cdr3_aa: CAISEWQADTEAFF

j_call: TRBJ2-5
clone_size: NA
d_call: NA
v_call: TRBV5-4
cdr3_nt: TGTGCCAGCAGCCTACGACAGACGGACCAAGAGACCCAGTACTTC
cdr3_aa: CASSLRQTDQETQYF

j_call: TRBJ2-2
clone_size: NA
d_call: NA
v_call: TRBV19
cdr3_nt: TGTGCCACAGGGCTGTTTAACACCGGGGAGCTGTTTTTT
cdr3_aa: CATGLFNTGELFF

j_call: TRBJ2-1
clone_size: NA
d_call: TRBD1
v_call: TRBV19
cdr3_nt: TGTGCCAGTAGGGGACCGGGACAGTCCTACAATGAGCAGTTCTTC
cdr3_aa: CASRGPGQSYNEQFF

j_call: TRBJ1-1
clone_size: NA
d_call: TRBD1
v_call: TRBV19
cdr3_nt: TGTGCCAGTAGTATAGCCCTGACAGGGTGGGAGAACACTGAAGCTTTCTTT
cdr3_aa: CASSIALTGWENTEAFF

j_call: TRBJ1-5
clone_size: NA
d_call: NA
v_call: TRBV9
cdr3_nt: TGTGCCAGCAGCGGTCACGGGGGGATGGTCAATCAGCCCCAGCATTTT
cdr3_aa: CASSGHGGMVNQPQHF

j_call: TRBJ2-5
clone_size: few
d_call: NA
v_call: TRBV14
cdr3_nt: TGTGCCAGCAGCCAAGATTCAGGGGAATATCAAGAGACCCAGTACTTC
cdr3_aa: CASSQDSGEYQETQYF

j_call: TRBJ1-4
clone_size: NA
d_call: NA
v_call: TRBV2
cdr3_nt: TGTGCCAGCAGTGAAGCTCCGTGGGTGGAGGATGAAAAACTGTTTTTT
cdr3_aa: CASSEAPWVEDEKLFF

j_call: TRBJ2-1
clone_size: once
d_call: TRBD2
v_call: TRBV27
cdr3_nt: TGTGCCAGCAGTTTATCGACTAGCGGATTCTACAATGAGCAGTTCTTC
cdr3_aa: CASSLSTSGFYNEQFF

j_call: TRBJ2-3
clone_size: NA
d_call: TRBD1
v_call: TRBV6-5
cdr3_nt: TGTGCCAGCAGTTGGCAGGGGGTTGGCACAGATACGCAGTATTTT
cdr3_aa: CASSWQGVGTDTQYF

j_call: TRBJ1-5
clone_size: NA
d_call: NA
v_call: TRBV27
cdr3_nt: TGTGCCAGCAGTTTTCAAGGGGCTGTTCAGCCCCAGCATTTT
cdr3_aa: CASSFQGAVQPQHF

j_call: TRBJ2-2
clone_size: NA
d_call: NA
v_call: TRBV2
cdr3_nt: TGTGCCAGCAGTGGACAGGAAGCGAACACCGGGGAGCTGTTTTTT
cdr3_aa: CASSGQEANTGELFF

j_call: TRBJ2-3
clone_size: NA
d_call: TRBD1
v_call: TRBV5-4
cdr3_nt: TGTGCCAGCAGCCCTGGGACAGCAACCCCAGATACGCAGTATTTT
cdr3_aa: CASSPGTATPDTQYF

j_call: TRBJ1-1
clone_size: NA
d_call: TRBD1
v_call: TRBV4-3
cdr3_nt: TGCGCCAGCAGCCAAGATGCCCCCCACACAGGGGATGCTGAAGCTTTCTTT
cdr3_aa: CASSQDAPHTGDAEAFF

j_call: TRBJ2-3
clone_size: NA
d_call: NA
v_call: TRBV4-3
cdr3_nt: TGCGCCAGCAGCCAAGATGGAGCAGGGGCCCGCCGAACAGATACGCAGTATTTT
cdr3_aa: CASSQDGAGARRTDTQYF

j_call: TRBJ2-1
clone_size: few
d_call: NA
v_call: TRBV18
cdr3_nt: TGTGCCAGCTCATTCGGCCGGGGTAACAATGAGCAGTTCTTC
cdr3_aa: CASSFGRGNNEQFF

j_call: TRBJ1-1
clone_size: few
d_call: NA
v_call: TRBV4-1
cdr3_nt: TGCGCCAGCAGCCAGCCAGGCGGGGGAGTCCCTGAAGCTTTCTTT
cdr3_aa: CASSQPGGGVPEAFF

j_call: TRBJ2-5
clone_size: NA
d_call: NA
v_call: TRBV13
cdr3_nt: TGTGCCAGCAGCCTCCGGGTTGACCTCTACCAAGAGACCCAGTACTTC
cdr3_aa: CASSLRVDLYQETQYF

j_call: TRBJ2-3
clone_size: NA
d_call: TRBD2
v_call: TRBV13
cdr3_nt: TGTGCCAGCAGCGCCGTAGCGGGGGGGGACACAGATACGCAGTATTTT
cdr3_aa: CASSAVAGGDTDTQYF

j_call: TRBJ2-3
clone_size: NA
d_call: TRBD2
v_call: TRBV4-2
cdr3_nt: TGTGCCAGCAGCCAGCTCACTAGCGGGGGGCGGAATACAGATACGCAGTATTTT
cdr3_aa: CASSQLTSGGRNTDTQYF

j_call: TRBJ2-5
clone_size: NA
d_call: TRBD2
v_call: TRBV6-5
cdr3_nt: TGTGCCAGCAGAGACTATAGCGGGGAAGAGACCCAGTACTTC
cdr3_aa: CASRDYSGEETQYF

j_call: TRBJ2-5
clone_size: NA
d_call: TRBD2
v_call: TRBV7-4
cdr3_nt: TGTGCCAGCAGCCTAAATCCAGCCGGACTAGAAGAGACCCAGTACTTC
cdr3_aa: CASSLNPAGLEETQYF

j_call: TRBJ2-1
clone_size: few
d_call: NA
v_call: TRBV6-5
cdr3_nt: TGTGCCAGCAGTTACTCGAGAGCCACCGAGCAGTTCTTC
cdr3_aa: CASSYSRATEQFF

j_call: TRBJ1-1
clone_size: once
d_call: NA
v_call: TRBV5-6
cdr3_nt: TGTGCCAGCAGCTTGGCGAGCATGAACACTGAAGCTTTCTTT
cdr3_aa: CASSLASMNTEAFF

j_call: TRBJ1-1
clone_size: NA
d_call: NA
v_call: TRBV4-1
cdr3_nt: TGCGCCAGCAGCCTCCCCCGGGGGCCCACTGAAGCTTTCTTT
cdr3_aa: CASSLPRGPTEAFF

j_call: TRBJ1-6
clone_size: few
d_call: NA
v_call: TRBV5-4
cdr3_nt: TGTGCCAGCAGCGAGGGATCCGCAGATAATTCACCCCTCCACTTT
cdr3_aa: CASSEGSADNSPLHF

j_call: TRBJ2-7
clone_size: NA
d_call: NA
v_call: TRBV29-1
cdr3_nt: TGCAGCGTTGGGGGGATAGGATACTACGAGCAGTACTTC
cdr3_aa: CSVGGIGYYEQYF

j_call: TRBJ1-1
clone_size: few
d_call: NA
v_call: TRBV11-1
cdr3_nt: TGTGCCAGCAGCTTAGCCTATTCGTCCCTTAAGAACACTGAAGCTTTCTTT
cdr3_aa: CASSLAYSSLKNTEAFF

j_call: TRBJ2-2
clone_size: few
d_call: NA
v_call: TRBV4-1
cdr3_nt: TGCGCCAGCAGCCAACAGCAGCGGACGAACACCGGGGAGCTGTTTTTT
cdr3_aa: CASSQQQRTNTGELFF

j_call: TRBJ2-1
clone_size: NA
d_call: NA
v_call: TRBV6-5
cdr3_nt: TGTGCCAGCAGTTACTCGAACTCCGGATACTACAATGAGCAGTTCTTC
cdr3_aa: CASSYSNSGYYNEQFF

j_call: TRBJ2-2
clone_size: NA
d_call: NA
v_call: TRBV9
cdr3_nt: TGTGCCAGCTCGTCATCACAGGTTAAAGCCACCGGGGAGCTGTTTTTT
cdr3_aa: CASSSSQVKATGELFF

j_call: TRBJ2-1
clone_size: NA
d_call: NA
v_call: TRBV7-8
cdr3_nt: TGTGCCAGCAGCTTACTCCCCTCTATGGCCAGGTCCTACAATGAGCAGTTCTTC
cdr3_aa: CASSLLPSMARSYNEQFF

j_call: TRBJ2-7
clone_size: few
d_call: NA
v_call: TRBV11-2
cdr3_nt: TGTGCCAGCAGCTTAATCCCCGGGGGCCCCGAGCAGTACTTC
cdr3_aa: CASSLIPGGPEQYF

j_call: TRBJ1-1
clone_size: NA
d_call: TRBD1
v_call: TRBV11-2
cdr3_nt: TGTGCCAGCAGCTGGACAGGGTTCACTGAAGCTTTCTTT
cdr3_aa: CASSWTGFTEAFF

j_call: TRBJ2-1
clone_size: NA
d_call: NA
v_call: TRBV18
cdr3_nt: TGTGCCAGCTCGGAAGACACCGGGGTCGGAGAGCAGTTCTTC
cdr3_aa: CASSEDTGVGEQFF

j_call: TRBJ1-1
clone_size: NA
d_call: TRBD1
v_call: TRBV7-6
cdr3_nt: TGTGCCAGCAGCCAGGGACAGGGAGCGTGGACTGAAGCTTTCTTT
cdr3_aa: CASSQGQGAWTEAFF

j_call: TRBJ1-2
clone_size: NA
d_call: NA
v_call: TRBV25-1
cdr3_nt: TGTGCCAGCAGTGATGTGGGGCAGCTCTATGGCTACACCTTC
cdr3_aa: CASSDVGQLYGYTF